In this sample, the clone carrying this T cell receptor (beta chain) turned up a few times. Antigen: not known. This CDR3 has 14 residues. The germline CDR1 and CDR2 sequences are LGHNA and YSLEER. Between the trimmed V and J ends, which lost 0 bases and 7 bases, there was a span of 7 bases. The data derive from a study of T cells after yellow fever vaccination. Study overall: Preparation used SMART-Seq v4 Ultra Low Input for the low-cell-number fractions. Whole-study findings and limits: Though it reached lower strength, the secondary response hit its peak faster, day 5 versus 15. Reappearing after the booster were most of the clones from primary vaccination (about 96% CD4, approximately 85% CD8).

A process of 5'RACE template switching, which added a universal primer site and UMIs, was used to make TCR cDNA. One entry per CDR3 protein, called by TCRdb with MiXCR from the 5' RACE reads. The table includes hundreds of thousands of distinct CDR3 sequences, around 20% detected once. The input for sequencing was PBMCs, taken before the yellow fever booster vaccination. The chain combines TRBV4-3 with TRBJ1-6; D call uncertain. The sequence derives from a man between 18 and 35 years old who received the YFV17D yellow fever vaccine. In DNA, the CDR3 is TGCGCCAGCAGCCAAGATCGACGGAATTCACCCCTCCACTTT. Translation: CASSQDRRNSPLHF.